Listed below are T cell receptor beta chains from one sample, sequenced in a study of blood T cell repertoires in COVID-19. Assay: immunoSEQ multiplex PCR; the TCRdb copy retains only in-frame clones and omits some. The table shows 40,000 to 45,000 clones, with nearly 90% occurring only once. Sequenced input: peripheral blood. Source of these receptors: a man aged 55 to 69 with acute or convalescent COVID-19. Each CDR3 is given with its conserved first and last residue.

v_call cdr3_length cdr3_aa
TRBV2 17 CASSTPPGTDINYGYTF
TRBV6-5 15 CASSYRQGAAQPQHF
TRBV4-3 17 CASSQGQEVTGTFPLHF
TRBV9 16 CASSVVPQGMSYGYTF
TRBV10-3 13 CAVLQERDYGYTF
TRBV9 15 CASSWGQGAQETQYF
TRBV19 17 CASSVYQSGITWQPQHF
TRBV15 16 CATSRPSPGLLQTQYF
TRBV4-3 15 CASSQEGAGDETQYF
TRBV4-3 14 CASSQVVDTGELFF
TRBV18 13 CASSPVLDYGYTF
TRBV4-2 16 CASNPRDSQLDSPLHF
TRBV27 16 CASSSTGATAGNTIYF
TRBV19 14 CATRTGGSTDTQYF
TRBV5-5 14 CASSETGGNQPQHF
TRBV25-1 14 CASSETRVNTEAFF
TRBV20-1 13 CSASEGGVPEAFF
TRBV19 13 CASSLTGNTEAFF
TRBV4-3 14 CASSQDRGATEAFF
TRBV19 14 CASLNPRGTSPLHF
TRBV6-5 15 CASAPYEGANYGYTF
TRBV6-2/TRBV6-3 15 CASTPSGLSGNEQFF
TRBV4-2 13 CASSHSVDQPQHF
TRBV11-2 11 CASKGGTGKFF
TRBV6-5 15 CASGREDRGLDTQYF
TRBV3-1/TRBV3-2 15 CASSQDLSMNTEAFF
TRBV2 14 CASSEGGANEKLFF
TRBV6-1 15 CASSEMSGGFTEAFF
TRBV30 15 CASDPSGRATDTQYF
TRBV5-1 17 CASSPLGARTQYNEQFF
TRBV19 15 CASSLIGRASQPQHF
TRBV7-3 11 CASSLRDLAFF
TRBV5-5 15 CASSLQFQGNTEAFF
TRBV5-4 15 CASSLVLAGGYEQFF
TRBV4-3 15 CASSQDPIGGEKLFF
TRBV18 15 CASSLETGGGAEAFF
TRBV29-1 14 CSVGGTVANTEAFF
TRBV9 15 CASSVRGLNTGELFF
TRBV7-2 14 CASSPMQGDQPQHF
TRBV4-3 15 CASSQRQEVNYGYTF
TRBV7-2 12 CASSRTGRKLFF
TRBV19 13 CASSGTGTSGYTF
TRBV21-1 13 CASRGTGDYEQYF
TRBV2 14 CASSVRTGGTEAFF
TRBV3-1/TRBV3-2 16 CASSRVQTSGSYGYTF
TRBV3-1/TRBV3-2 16 CASSQTTGQRETEAFF
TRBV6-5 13 CASSYSTGDTQYF
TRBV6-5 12 CASSYIDSPLHF
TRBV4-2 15 CASSQELPGSTEAFF
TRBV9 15 CASSVATSGGATQYF
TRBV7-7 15 CASSLSSWGGNEQFF